This T cell receptor (beta chain) was sequenced in a study of blood T cell repertoires in COVID-19. Overall study: COVID-19 samples from acute and convalescent phases originated in the United States, Italy and Spain. From T cells, B-cell-depleted T cells, or PBMCs came the material, which was cDNA or gDNA.

In this sample, this clone turned up once. Under the authors' procedure: Nucleated cell number was recorded as an estimate derived from reference gene primer amplification. TCRdb's table, derived via immunoSEQ multiplex PCR, lists solely in-frame clones and lacks some. Clone size and the V and J calls come from that table; the DNA yielded D and trimming. This repertoire shows about 74,000 clones, 85% found once; its top ten account for around 23%. V lost 5 bases, J lost 1 base, and 4 bases stayed unmatched. The germline V gene encodes CDR1 SGHVS and CDR2 FQNEAQ. The CDR3 has 14 residues. The rearrangement joins TRBV7-8 to TRBJ2-7; TRBD2 matches at 8 bases. The sequencing input was peripheral blood. This TCR was sampled from a man aged 50-60 years with acute or convalescent COVID-19. Written as DNA, the CDR3 is TGTGCCAGCAGCCGGTTAGCGGGGTCCTACGAGCAGTACTTC. Residues: CASSRLAGSYEQYF.